These T cell receptor beta chains were read from a single sample in a study of blood T cells in healthy people across ages. TCRdb ran MiXCR on the 5' RACE reads and lists one entry per CDR3 protein. The data contain 600,000 to 850,000 distinct CDR3 sequences, 25% of them singletons. The data were also submitted as part of a second study, on T cells of mothers and their children.

Material: blood. These receptors were obtained from a boy aged 5-17 years in good health. Each CDR3 is given with its conserved first and last residue. The D gene is left open where the match is weak. The size entry is marked missing in some rows and otherwise reads once, few, many or a size class.

D gene	clone size	V gene	J gene	CDR3 DNA	CDR3 protein
TRBD1	NA	TRBV7-9	TRBJ2-3	TGTGCCAGCAGCTTACGGGAGACAGGGGGCACAGATACGCAGTATTTT	CASSLRETGGTDTQYF
NA	NA	TRBV6-5	TRBJ1-2	TGTGCCAGCCACCGGGGCAGAGACTATGGCTACACCTTC	CASHRGRDYGYTF
TRBD1	few	TRBV6-2/TRBV6-3	TRBJ2-3	TGTGCCAGCAGTGACAGGGTTGGCGGGGATACGCAGTATTTT	CASSDRVGGDTQYF
NA	few	TRBV4-3	TRBJ2-7	TGCGCCAGCAGCCAAGATAAGGTCCAAGGGGGGGGTGAGCAGTACTTC	CASSQDKVQGGGEQYF
NA	many	TRBV6-5	TRBJ1-2	TGTGCCAGCTCCCCCAGGGATAACTATGGCTACACCTTC	CASSPRDNYGYTF
NA	NA	TRBV29-1	TRBJ2-4	TGCAGCGTGGACAGGGAGGGGAGCAAAAACATTCAGTACTTC	CSVDREGSKNIQYF
TRBD2	NA	TRBV5-1	TRBJ2-2	TGCGCCAGCAGCCTACGTAGCGGGACATCCCGCGGGGAGCTGTTTTTT	CASSLRSGTSRGELFF
NA	NA	TRBV20-1	TRBJ1-6	TGCAGTGTTGGGACTGGCGTTTCACCCCTCCACTTT	CSVGTGVSPLHF
TRBD2	NA	TRBV7-2	TRBJ2-2	TGTGCCAGCAATTTACAAGCGGGGGAGATCGGGGAGCTGTTTTTT	CASNLQAGEIGELFF
NA	NA	TRBV6-6	TRBJ2-7	TGTGCCAGCAGTTACGGGCCGGGGCACGAGCAGTACTTC	CASSYGPGHEQYF
NA	few	TRBV4-3	TRBJ2-5	TGCGCCAGCAGTCAAATACTAGCATACCAAGAGACCCAGTACTTC	CASSQILAYQETQYF
NA	NA	TRBV2	TRBJ2-7	TGTGCCAGCAGTGACTCGTTATCCTACGAGCAGTACTTC	CASSDSLSYEQYF
NA	NA	TRBV2	TRBJ2-3	TGTGCCAGCGTGCAGGAGGGAAGCACAGATACGCAGTATTTT	CASVQEGSTDTQYF
NA	few	TRBV11-2	TRBJ2-5	TGTGCCAGCAGCTTAGTTCCGGTTGTGGAGACCCAGTACTTC	CASSLVPVVETQYF
TRBD1	NA	TRBV9	TRBJ1-4	TGTGCCAGCAGCGTAGCAGGGGGCAGGGGGACTAATGAAAAACTGTTTTTT	CASSVAGGRGTNEKLFF
NA	few	TRBV27	TRBJ2-3	TGTGCCAGCAGATACGGGGCAAGCACAGATACGCAGTATTTT	CASRYGASTDTQYF